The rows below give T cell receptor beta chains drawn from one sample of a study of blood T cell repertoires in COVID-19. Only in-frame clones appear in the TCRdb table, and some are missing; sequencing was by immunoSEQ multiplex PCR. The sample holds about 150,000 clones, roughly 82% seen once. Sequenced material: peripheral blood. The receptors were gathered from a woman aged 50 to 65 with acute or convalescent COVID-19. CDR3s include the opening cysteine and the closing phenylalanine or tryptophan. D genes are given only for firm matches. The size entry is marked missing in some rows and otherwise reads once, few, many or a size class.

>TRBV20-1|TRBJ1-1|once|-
CSARGGPEAFF
TGCAGTGCCCGGGGGGGCCCTGAAGCTTTCTTT
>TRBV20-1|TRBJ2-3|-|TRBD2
CSASDDSGPTDTQYF
TGCAGTGCTAGTGACGATAGCGGGCCTACAGATACGCAGTATTTT
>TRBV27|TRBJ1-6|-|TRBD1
CASSFGRGQGASPLHF
TGTGCCAGCAGTTTCGGCCGGGGACAGGGTGCATCACCCCTCCACTTT
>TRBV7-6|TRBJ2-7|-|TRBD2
CASSRPEAGATYEQYF
TGTGCCAGCAGCAGACCCGAAGCGGGAGCCACCTACGAGCAGTACTTC
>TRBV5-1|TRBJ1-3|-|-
CASSADGVSGNTIYF
TGCGCCAGCAGCGCCGACGGGGTCTCTGGAAACACCATATATTTT
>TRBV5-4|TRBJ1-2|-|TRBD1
CASSRPTGTGVSGYTF
TGTGCCAGCAGCCGTCCGACCGGGACAGGGGTGAGTGGCTACACCTTC
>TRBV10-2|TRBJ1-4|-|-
CASSESARETNEKLFF
TGCGCCAGCAGTGAGTCGGCCCGGGAAACTAATGAAAAACTGTTTTTT
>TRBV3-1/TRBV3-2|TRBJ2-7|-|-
CASSQDKGPAGGSGQYF
TGTGCCAGCAGCCAAGATAAGGGCCCCGCCGGGGGTTCAGGGCAGTACTTC
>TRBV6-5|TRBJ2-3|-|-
CASSYRASVGDTQYF
TGTGCCAGCAGTTACCGGGCTAGCGTTGGAGATACGCAGTATTTT
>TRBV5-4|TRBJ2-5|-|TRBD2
CASSLASGAYQETQYF
TGTGCCAGCAGCTTGGCCAGCGGGGCATACCAAGAGACCCAGTACTTC
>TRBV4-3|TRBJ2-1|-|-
CASSQDMGGQFF
TGCGCCAGCAGCCAAGATATGGGGGGACAGTTCTTC
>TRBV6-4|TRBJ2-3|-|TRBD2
CASSRLAGAGTQYF
TGTGCCAGCAGTCGGCTAGCGGGGGCAGGTACGCAGTATTTT
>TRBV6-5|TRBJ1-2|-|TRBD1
CASSSTGSGYTF
TGTGCCAGCAGTTCGACAGGGAGCGGCTACACCTTC
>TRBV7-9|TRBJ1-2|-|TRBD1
CASSLARGQGYTF
TGTGCCAGCAGCTTAGCCAGGGGGCAAGGCTACACCTTC
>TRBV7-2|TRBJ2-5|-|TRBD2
CASSPNSGGQETQYF
TGTGCCAGCAGCCCCAATAGCGGGGGCCAAGAGACCCAGTACTTC
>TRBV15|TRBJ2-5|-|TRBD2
CATSTGAGGETQYF
TGTGCCACCAGCACCGGAGCGGGGGGAGAGACCCAGTACTTC
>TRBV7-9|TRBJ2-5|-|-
CASSLDGKETQYF
TGTGCCAGCAGCTTAGACGGTAAAGAGACCCAGTACTTC
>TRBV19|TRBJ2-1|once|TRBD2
CASSPGLAGALGLFF
TGTGCCAGTAGCCCCGGACTAGCGGGGGCCCTAGGGTTGTTCTTC
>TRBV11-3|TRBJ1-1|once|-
CASSQAVNTEAFF
TGTGCCAGCAGCCAGGCAGTGAACACTGAAGCTTTCTTT
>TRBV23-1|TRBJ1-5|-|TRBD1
CASSQTTRRTGDNQPQHF
TGCGCCAGCAGTCAAACCACCCGCCGGACAGGGGACAATCAGCCCCAGCATTTT
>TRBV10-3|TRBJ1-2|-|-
CAISEARVANYGYTF
TGTGCCATCAGTGAGGCCCGAGTAGCTAACTATGGCTACACCTTC
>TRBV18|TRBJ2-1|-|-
CASSPTSGYNEQFF
TGTGCCAGCTCACCCACTAGTGGCTACAATGAGCAGTTCTTC
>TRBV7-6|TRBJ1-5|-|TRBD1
CASSLYLGSGTGWGNQPQHF
TGTGCCAGCAGCCTATACCTCGGAAGTGGGACAGGGTGGGGCAATCAGCCCCAGCATTTT
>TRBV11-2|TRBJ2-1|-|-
CASTPGNRANEQFF
TGTGCCAGCACCCCCGGCAACAGGGCCAATGAGCAGTTCTTC
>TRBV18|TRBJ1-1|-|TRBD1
CASSPQRKTGVENTEAFF
TGTGCCAGCTCACCACAACGAAAGACAGGGGTCGAGAACACTGAAGCTTTCTTT
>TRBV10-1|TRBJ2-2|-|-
CASSGRTKTGELFF
TGCGCCAGCAGTGGGCGGACTAAAACCGGGGAGCTGTTTTTT
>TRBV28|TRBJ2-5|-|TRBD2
CASLLGGRGKETQYF
TGTGCCAGCTTGCTGGGGGGGAGAGGGAAAGAGACCCAGTACTTC
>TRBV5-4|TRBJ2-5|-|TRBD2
CASSLQTSGQETQYF
TGTGCCAGCAGCCTCCAGACTAGCGGTCAAGAGACCCAGTACTTC
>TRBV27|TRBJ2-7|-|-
CASSPKPPYEQYF
TGTGCCAGCAGTCCGAAGCCGCCCTACGAGCAGTACTTC
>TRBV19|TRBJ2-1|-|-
CASSIAPGVSYNEQFF
TGTGCCAGTAGTATAGCGCCGGGGGTCTCCTACAATGAGCAGTTCTTC
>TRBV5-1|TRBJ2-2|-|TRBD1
CASRLTGGGRNTGELFF
TGCGCCAGCAGATTGACAGGGGGCGGCAGGAACACCGGGGAGCTGTTTTTT
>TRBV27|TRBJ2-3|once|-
CASSLRSTDTQYF
TGTGCCAGCAGTTTGCGCTCCACAGATACGCAGTATTTT
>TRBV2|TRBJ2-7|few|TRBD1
CASSPQGFSYEQYF
TGTGCCAGCAGTCCACAGGGGTTCTCCTACGAGCAGTACTTC
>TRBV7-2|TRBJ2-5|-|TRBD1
CASSVRQGSVETQYF
TGTGCCAGCAGCGTCCGACAGGGGTCAGTGGAGACCCAGTACTTC
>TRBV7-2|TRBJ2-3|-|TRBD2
CASSFWPTSGASTDTQYF
TGTGCCAGCAGCTTCTGGCCTACTAGCGGGGCTAGCACAGATACGCAGTATTTT
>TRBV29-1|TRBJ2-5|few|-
CSVAGGLIQETQYF
TGCAGCGTTGCTGGGGGACTGATCCAAGAGACCCAGTACTTC
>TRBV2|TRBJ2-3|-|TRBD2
CASDRTSGTDTQYF
TGTGCCAGCGATCGGACTAGCGGCACAGATACGCAGTATTTT
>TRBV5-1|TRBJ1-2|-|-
CASSLETGYGYTF
TGCGCCAGCAGCTTGGAGACGGGCTATGGCTACACCTTC
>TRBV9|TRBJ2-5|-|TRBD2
CASSVRLAGKRQETQYF
TGTGCCAGCAGCGTACGGCTAGCGGGGAAACGCCAAGAGACCCAGTACTTC
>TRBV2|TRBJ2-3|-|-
CATPSRNPSTDTQYF
TGTGCCACCCCGTCGAGAAACCCTAGCACAGATACGCAGTATTTT
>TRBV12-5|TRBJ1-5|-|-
CASGNNQPQHF
TGTGCTAGTGGCAATAATCAGCCCCAGCATTTT
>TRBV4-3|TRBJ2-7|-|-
CASSSSWTASYEQYF
TGCGCCAGCAGCAGCTCCTGGACAGCTTCCTACGAGCAGTACTTC
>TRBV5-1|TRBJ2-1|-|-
CASSLSASRNEQFF
TGCGCCAGCAGCTTGTCGGCTAGTAGAAATGAGCAGTTCTTC
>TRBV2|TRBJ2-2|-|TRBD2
CASSEPVGRENTGELFF
TGTGCCAGCAGTGAACCAGTTGGGAGGGAGAACACCGGGGAGCTGTTTTTT
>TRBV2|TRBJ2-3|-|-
CASSGSWRVTDTQYF
TGTGCCAGCAGTGGCAGCTGGAGGGTTACAGATACGCAGTATTTT
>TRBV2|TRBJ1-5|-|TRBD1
CASTDRGLYQPQHF
TGTGCCAGCACTGACAGGGGGCTCTATCAGCCCCAGCATTTT
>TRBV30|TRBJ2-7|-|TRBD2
CARRSKRDYAHEQYF
TGTGCCAGAAGGAGCAAGCGGGACTATGCCCACGAGCAGTACTTC
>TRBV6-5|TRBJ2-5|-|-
CASAQGGGETQYF
TGTGCCAGCGCCCAGGGTGGGGGGGAGACCCAGTACTTC
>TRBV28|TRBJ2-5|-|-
CASSLGREYQETQYF
TGTGCCAGCAGTTTGGGCCGGGAGTACCAAGAGACCCAGTACTTC